This TCR beta chain stems from a study of T cells after yellow fever vaccination. Study findings and constraints: Most primary-vaccination clones recurred post-booster (about 96% CD4, around 90% CD8). The bulk population could contribute abundant contaminating clonotypes to FACS-sorted repertoires.

This clonotype was counted a few times. The target antigen is unknown. Trimming removed 5 bases from V and 7 bases from J; junction bases left unmatched: 9. The CDR3 sequence is 14 residues long. Germline V gene lookup returns CDR1 SGHTA and CDR2 FQGNSA. 5'RACE template switching produced TCR cDNA carrying a universal primer site and UMIs. MiXCR, run by TCRdb on the 5' RACE reads, gives a single entry per CDR3 protein. Seen here are 500,000 to 550,000 distinct CDR3 sequences, 21% observed once, and the top ten hold roughly a sixth. This chain connects TRBV7-2 to TRBJ1-1, with TRBD1 identical over 8 bases. The receptor was derived from a man younger than 35 who received the YFV17D yellow fever vaccine. Here the sequenced sample was PBMCs, taken less than 25 days after the first yellow fever vaccination. CDR3 sequence (DNA): TGTGCCAGCAGCCTCACAGGGGGTGGATTTGAAGCTTTCTTT. Protein: CASSLTGGGFEAFF. The entire variable domain, with the rest obtained from reference TRBV7-2 and TRBJ1-1, is as follows: GAGVSQSPSNKVTEKGKDVELRCDPISGHTALYWYRQSLGQGLEFLIYFQGNSAPDKSGLPSDRFSAERTGGSVSTLTIQRTQQEDSAVYLCASSLTGGGFEAFFGQGTRLTVV.